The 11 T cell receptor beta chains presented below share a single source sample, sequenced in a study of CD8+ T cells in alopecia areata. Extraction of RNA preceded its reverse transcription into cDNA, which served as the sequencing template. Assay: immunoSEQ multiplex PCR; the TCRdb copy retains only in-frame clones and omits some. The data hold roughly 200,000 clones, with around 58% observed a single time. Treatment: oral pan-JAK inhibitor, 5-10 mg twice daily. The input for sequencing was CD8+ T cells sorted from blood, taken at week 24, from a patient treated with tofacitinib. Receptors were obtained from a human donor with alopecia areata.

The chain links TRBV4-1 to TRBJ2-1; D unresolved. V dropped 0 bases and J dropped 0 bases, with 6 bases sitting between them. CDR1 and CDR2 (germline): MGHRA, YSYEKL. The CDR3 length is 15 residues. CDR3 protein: CASSQEPPSYNEQFF. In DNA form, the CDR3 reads TGCGCCAGCAGCCAAGAGCCACCCTCCTACAATGAGCAGTTCTTC.

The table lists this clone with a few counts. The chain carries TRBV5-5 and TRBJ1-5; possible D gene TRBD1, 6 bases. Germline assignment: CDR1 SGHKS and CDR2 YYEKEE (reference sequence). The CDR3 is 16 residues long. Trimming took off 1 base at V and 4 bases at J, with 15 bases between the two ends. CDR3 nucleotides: TGTGCCAGCAGCTTGAAGGCAGGGGTCGGTAATCAGCCCCAGCATTTT. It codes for CASSLKAGVGNQPQHF. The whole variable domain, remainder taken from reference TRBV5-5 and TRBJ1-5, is DAGVTQSPTHLIKTRGQQVTLRCSPISGHKSVSWYQQVLGQGPQFIFQYYEKEERGRGNFPDRFSARQFPNYSSELNVNALLLGDSALYLCASSLKAGVGNQPQHFGDGTRLSIL.

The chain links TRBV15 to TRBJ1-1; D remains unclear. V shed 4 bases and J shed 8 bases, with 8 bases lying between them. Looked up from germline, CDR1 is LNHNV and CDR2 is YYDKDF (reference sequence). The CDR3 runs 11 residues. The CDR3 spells CATSNLGEAFF. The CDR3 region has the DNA TGTGCCACCAGCAATCTAGGCGAAGCTTTCTTT.

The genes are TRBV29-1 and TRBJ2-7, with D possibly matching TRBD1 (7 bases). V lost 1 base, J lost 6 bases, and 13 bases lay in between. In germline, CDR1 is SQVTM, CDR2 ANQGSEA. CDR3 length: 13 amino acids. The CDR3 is CSVEGGTVFEQYF. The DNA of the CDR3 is TGCAGCGTTGAAGGCGGGACAGTTTTCGAGCAGTACTTC.

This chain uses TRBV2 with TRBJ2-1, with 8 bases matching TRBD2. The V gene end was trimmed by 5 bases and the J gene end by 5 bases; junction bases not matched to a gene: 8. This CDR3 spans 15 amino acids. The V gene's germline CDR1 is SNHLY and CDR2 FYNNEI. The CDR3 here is CASSLAGTPNNEQFF. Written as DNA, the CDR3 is TGTGCCAGCAGTTTAGCGGGAACCCCCAACAATGAGCAGTTCTTC.

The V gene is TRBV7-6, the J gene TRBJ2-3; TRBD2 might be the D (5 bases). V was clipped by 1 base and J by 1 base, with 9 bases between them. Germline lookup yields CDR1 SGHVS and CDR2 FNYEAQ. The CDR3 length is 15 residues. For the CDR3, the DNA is TGTGCCAGCAGCTTAGAGTCGCGGGGCACAGATACGCAGTATTTT. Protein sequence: CASSLESRGTDTQYF.

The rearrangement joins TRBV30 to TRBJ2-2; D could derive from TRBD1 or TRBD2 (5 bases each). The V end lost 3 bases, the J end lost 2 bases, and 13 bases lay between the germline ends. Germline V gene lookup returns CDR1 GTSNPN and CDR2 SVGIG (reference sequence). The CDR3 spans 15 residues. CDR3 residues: CAWRPGPLNTGELFF. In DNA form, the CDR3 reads TGTGCCTGGAGGCCGGGACCTCTAAACACCGGGGAGCTGTTTTTT.

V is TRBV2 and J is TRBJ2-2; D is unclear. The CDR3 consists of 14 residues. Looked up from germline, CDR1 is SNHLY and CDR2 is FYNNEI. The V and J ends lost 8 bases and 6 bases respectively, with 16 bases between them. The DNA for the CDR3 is TGTGCCAGCCTAGGATCTAGGGCCGCCGGGGAGCTGTTTTTT. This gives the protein CASLGSRAAGELFF.

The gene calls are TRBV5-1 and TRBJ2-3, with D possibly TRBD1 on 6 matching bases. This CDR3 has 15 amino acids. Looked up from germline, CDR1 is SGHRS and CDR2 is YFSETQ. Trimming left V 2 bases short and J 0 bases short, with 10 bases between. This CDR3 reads CASSFRGRSTDTQYF. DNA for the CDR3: TGCGCCAGCAGCTTCAGGGGCCGAAGCACAGATACGCAGTATTTT. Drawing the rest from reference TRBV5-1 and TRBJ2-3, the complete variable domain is KAGVTQTPRYLIKTRGQQVTLSCSPISGHRSVSWYQQTPGQGLQFLFEYFSETQRNKGNFPGRFSGRQFSNSRSEMNVSTLELGDSALYLCASSFRGRSTDTQYFGPGTRLTVL.

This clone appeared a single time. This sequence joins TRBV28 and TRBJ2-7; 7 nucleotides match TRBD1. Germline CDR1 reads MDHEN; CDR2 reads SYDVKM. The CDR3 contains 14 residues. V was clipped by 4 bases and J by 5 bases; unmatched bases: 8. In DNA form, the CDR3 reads TGTGCCAGCAGTTGGGAAGGGGGCGAGGACGAGCAGTACTTC. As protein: CASSWEGGEDEQYF.

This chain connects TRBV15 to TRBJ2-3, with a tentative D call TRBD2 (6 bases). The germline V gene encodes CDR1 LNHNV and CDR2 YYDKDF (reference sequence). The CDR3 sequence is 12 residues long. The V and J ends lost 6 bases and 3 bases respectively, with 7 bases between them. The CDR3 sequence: CATREGTDTQYF. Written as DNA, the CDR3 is TGTGCCACCAGGGAGGGGACAGATACGCAGTATTTT.